This T cell receptor (beta chain) was identified during a study of blood T cell repertoires in COVID-19. Germline-derived CDR1 and CDR2 are SGHRS and YFSETQ. V lost 1 base and J 3 bases, leaving 7 bases between the germline ends. This CDR3 has 13 residues. The method was immunoSEQ multiplex PCR; TCRdb's version includes in-frame clones alone and lacks a portion of them. The sample carries 100,000 to 150,000 clones, 85% recorded once. The V call is TRBV5-1, the J call TRBJ1-1; D uncertain. Sequencing was carried out using peripheral blood. The sequence was collected from a woman of 80 years or more with acute or convalescent COVID-19. CDR3 residues: CASSLMGDTEAFF. The CDR3, as DNA: TGCGCCAGCAGCTTGATGGGCGACACTGAAGCTTTCTTT.